The subject of this entry is one TCR beta chain. Its recognized antigen is unknown. Base quality data are lacking; no much larger clone is found one base away. Per the publication, the time point label means: less than five weeks on oral tofacitinib. What the treatment or condition label conveys for this sample: oral pan-JAK inhibitor, 5-10 mg twice daily. From alopecia areata patients, peripheral blood was collected along with lesional scalp punch biopsies. PBMCs were isolated by density centrifugation and stained for CD3, CD4 and CD8, and CD4+ and CD8+ T cells were sorted on a FACSAria. The data are from a study of CD8+ T cells in alopecia areata (dated by TCRdb to 2016 to 2019). Background for the entire study: Treated patients were enrolled in an open-label pilot trial of oral tofacitinib, 5 to 10 mg twice daily, for moderate-to-severe alopecia areata. Scalp clonality was compared across normal scalp (n=4), patchy alopecia areata scalp (n=8), and alopecia totalis/universalis scalp (n=8). Biopsies were taken from tofacitinib-treated patients at baseline and again at 4 and 24 weeks into treatment, and several of those patients also had a later scalp biopsy. Patients stayed on tofacitinib for 6 to 18 months and then had 6 months of follow-up off drug so that delayed response and recurrence could be assessed. TCRbeta CDR3 regions were amplified by immunoSEQ multiplex PCR with 35 Vbeta forward and 13 Jbeta reverse primers. In both human patients and the C3H/HeJ mouse model, the study applied high-throughput TCRbeta sequencing to look at T cell clonal expansion in alopecia areata. RNA was obtained with the PAXgene miRNA kit for fixed scalp, the miRNeasy kit for PBMCs, and the RNeasy kit for mouse skin. In treated patients, disease severity was measured using the SALT score, which gives the percentage of scalp surface area affected. On the human side, TCRbeta sequencing was run on scalp tissue and on sorted CD4+ and CD8+ peripheral blood T cells from healthy controls and from alopecia areata patients with either patchy or totalis/universalis disease.

Receptors were amplified or captured by the immunoSEQ multiplex PCR assay. RNA was extracted from all samples and reverse transcribed into cDNA, which served as template for TCR sequencing. SuperScript III was used for first-strand cDNA synthesis, primed with a 2:1 mix of oligo-dT and random hexamers. A synthetic immune receptor repertoire was used to measure amplification bias, and any remaining bias was corrected computationally. In the paper's pipeline: Raw reads were preprocessed to remove errors, and CDR3 was defined according to IMGT conventions as the region from the conserved cysteine to phenylalanine. To get clonality, Shannon entropy was normalized by log2 of the number of productive unique TCRs and the result was subtracted from 1. Whether each scalp clone was CD4 or CD8 was inferred by checking scalp TCRbeta sequences against the CD4 and CD8 repertoires from sorted blood. The table was pulled from immuneACCESS by TCRdb, which kept in-frame rearrangements only. Such tables lose some clones; where checked, under half of the loss comes from unresolved V genes, and the rest has no known cause. The V and J calls and clone size are taken from that table; D and trimming were inferred from the DNA. In this sample the table shows 120,000 or so clones, about 54% of which occur a single time. Of the sample, almost 30% falls within the top ten clones.

V is reduced by 1 base and J by 4 bases, leaving a spacing of 8 bases between them. The CDR3 runs 13 residues from the cysteine to the phenylalanine. The retained sequence is limited to the CDR3, 39 bases, with the frame set at the first base. CDR1 MGHRA and CDR2 YSYEKL are derived from the germline V gene. Study-level results and caveats: Scalp clonality and the number of expanded CD8+ clones among the top 100 scalp clones were significantly decreased by tofacitinib. Higher clonality and more expanded CD8+ clones were observed in lesional scalp than in normal scalp, particularly in alopecia totalis/universalis, a finding suggestive of antigenic drive. Compared with mice, TCR sequences shared between patients were less clear, possibly partly because of HLA diversity across the patient population. Resident alphabeta T cells in normal human skin are also sequenced, complicating scalp TCR repertoire analysis, unlike mouse skin dominated by gammadelta T cells. During tofacitinib treatment, many expanded lesional clones stuck around in both scalp and blood, and this persistence may partly explain why relapse happens after treatment is stopped. Because the treated cohort was small and had just a single nonresponder, larger studies are needed to establish links between baseline CD8+ expansion and response.

The chain couples TRBV4-1 to TRBJ2-7; the D gene cannot be resolved beyond TRBD1 or TRBD2, each matching 5 bases. The TCR comes from a human donor with alopecia areata. The sample was CD8+ T cells sorted from blood, taken at week 4, from a patient treated with tofacitinib. Read as DNA, the sequence is TGCGCCAGCAGCCAAGGGGACGGGTACGAGCAGTACTTC. It specifies CASSQGDGYEQYF.